The TCR beta chain described here comes from a study of CD8+CD57+ T cells in acquired aplastic anemia. Study results and caveats: Around 27 sequences, all CD8+ CDR3, were shared between patients and controls.

As regards this clonotype: The antigen is unknown.

The CDR3 length is 14 residues. Deletions cut 4 bases from V and 2 bases from J, with 10 bases between. From germline, CDR1 is SGHTA and CDR2 FQGNSA. The TCR beta profiling, which covered VDJ combination and CDR3 sequence, was carried out using genomic DNA as the template. TCRdb redid the calling of the reads with MiXCR, one entry per CDR3 protein. The table lists around 400,000 distinct CDR3 sequences, 65% to 75% of them singletons, with approximately 4% in the top ten. The clonotype was recovered from a human donor in good health, serving as a control. V gene TRBV7-2 combines with J gene TRBJ2-3; TRBD2 might be the D (5 bases). Material for sequencing was sorted CD4+, CD8+, or CD8+CD57+ T cells (not recorded which) from PBMCs. CDR3 amino acids: CASSSGEHTDTQYF. The DNA of the CDR3 is TGTGCCAGCAGCTCTGGGGAGCACACAGATACGCAGTATTTT.